This T cell receptor (beta chain) stems from a study of CD8+ T cells in alopecia areata. The treatment: oral pan-JAK inhibitor, 5-10 mg twice daily. Researchers gathered lesional scalp punch biopsies and peripheral blood from patients with alopecia areata. RNA extraction was followed by reverse transcription into cDNA, which acted as the sequencing template. Method: immunoSEQ multiplex PCR; TCRdb's copy keeps in-frame clones and lacks some. The top ten hold approximately 1% of the sample, which has roughly 190,000 clones, more than 50% seen once. In its sample, this clone was seen once. Trimming shortened V by 0 bases and J by 6 bases, and 15 bases separated the two germline ends. Germline V gene sequence: CDR1 SGHDT, CDR2 YYEEEE. The CDR3 consists of 15 residues.

The receptor was derived from a human donor with alopecia areata. The sequenced sample was CD4+ T cells sorted from blood, obtained at week 24, from a patient treated with tofacitinib. V gene TRBV5-6 combines with J gene TRBJ1-1; no firm D call. In nucleotides, the CDR3 is TGTGCCAGCAGCTTGGTTGGGTTAAGGCTATCTGAAGCTTTCTTT. This sequence encodes CASSLVGLRLSEAFF.